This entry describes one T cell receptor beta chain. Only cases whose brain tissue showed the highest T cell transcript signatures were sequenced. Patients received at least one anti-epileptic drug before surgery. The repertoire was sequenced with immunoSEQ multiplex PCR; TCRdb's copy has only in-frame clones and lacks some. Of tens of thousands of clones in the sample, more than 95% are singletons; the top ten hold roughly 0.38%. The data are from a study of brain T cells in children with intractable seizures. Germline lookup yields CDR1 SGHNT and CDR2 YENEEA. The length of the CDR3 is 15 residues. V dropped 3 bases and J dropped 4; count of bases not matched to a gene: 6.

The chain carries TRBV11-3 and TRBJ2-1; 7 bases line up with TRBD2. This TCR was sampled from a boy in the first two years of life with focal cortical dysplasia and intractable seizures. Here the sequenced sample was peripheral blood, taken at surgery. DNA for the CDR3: TGTGCCAGCAGCTTTAGGACTAGTAGTTACAATGAGCAGTTCTTC. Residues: CASSFRTSSYNEQFF. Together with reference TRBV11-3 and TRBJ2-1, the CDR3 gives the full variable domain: EAGVVQSPRYKIIEKKQPVAFWCNPISGHNTLYWYLQNLGQGPELLIRYENEEAVDDSQLPKDRFSAERLKGVDSTLKIQPAELGDSAVYLCASSFRTSSYNEQFFGPGTRLTVL.